There are a few counts of the clone carrying this T cell receptor beta chain. The V and J ends lost 1 base and 3 bases, in that order; junction bases with no gene match: 12. Germline CDR1 SGHTA, CDR2 FQGNSA. This CDR3 has 19 residues. Measured with immunoSEQ multiplex PCR; TCRdb has only the in-frame clones, and not every one. The table lists roughly 240,000 clones, 90% of them singletons. This sample is drawn from a study of blood T cell repertoires in COVID-19. V gene TRBV7-2 combines with J gene TRBJ2-1, with 10 positions matching TRBD2. Sequencing was carried out using PBMCs or T cells enriched from blood (not recorded which). The TCR sequence derives from a man between 50 and 59 years old who had been exposed to COVID-19. CDR3 nucleotides: TGTGCCAGCAGCTTAGGTTTGAGACTAGCGGGCGTCGTCTACAATGAGCAGTTCTTC. Translation: CASSLGLRLAGVVYNEQFF.